This T cell receptor beta chain was captured in a study of blood T cell repertoires in COVID-19. Study-level background: Whether acute or convalescent, the COVID-19 samples came from the United States, Italy and Spain. Nucleic acid was either cDNA or gDNA, and it came from T cells, B-cell-depleted T cells, or PBMCs.

Sequencing was performed with immunoSEQ multiplex PCR; in TCRdb, only in-frame clones are kept and a portion is missing. The sample has around 310,000 clones; over 75% are singletons. The germline CDR1 and CDR2 sequences are SGHAT and FQNNGV. The trim removed 4 bases at V and 7 bases at J, leaving 10 bases unmatched. This CDR3 is 15 amino acids long. The chain links TRBV11-2 to TRBJ1-5, with 7 bases fitting TRBD1. This clonotype was sampled from a woman in her sixties or seventies with acute or convalescent COVID-19. Sequenced sample: peripheral blood. CDR3 in DNA: TGTGCCAGCAGCTCGCGACAGGGTCGGTGGCAGCCCCAGCATTTT. Its protein product is CASSSRQGRWQPQHF.